This T cell receptor beta chain is from a study of T cells in Graves' hyperthyroidism and ophthalmopathy. The study's findings and limits: In blood, most of the thyroid clonotypes expanded above 0.001 were also present.

Each patient was aged 18 to 65 and had newly diagnosed hyperthyroidism of under 2 months' duration. Extraction of PBMCs used under 13 ml of fresh peripheral blood. As regards this clonotype: Its antigen is undetermined.

The CDR3 is 13 amino acids. Germline V gene sequence: CDR1 SNHLY, CDR2 FYNNEI. Trimming removed 1 base at V and 6 bases at J, with 9 bases between. Regions amplified from RNA transcripts were the TCR beta CDR3 regions. A first-round RT-PCR of the TCR CDR3 used the HTBI primer set. TCRdb reanalysed the multiplex PCR reads using MiXCR and keeps one entry per CDR3 protein. The sample shows 300,000 to 400,000 distinct CDR3 sequences, about 20% of them seen only once. This chain uses TRBV2 with TRBJ1-1; D ambiguous. Source material: blood. This clonotype originated in a woman aged 45-60 years with Graves' hyperthyroidism. CDR3 in DNA: TGTGCCAGCAGTGAAGGCACAAGATCTGAAGCTTTCTTT. It specifies CASSEGTRSEAFF.